This T cell receptor (beta chain) emerged from a study of blood T cell repertoires in COVID-19 (dated by TCRdb to 2018 to 2020). For the study in its entirety: Samples covering the acute and convalescent phases of COVID-19 were provided by collaborators in the United States, Italy and Spain. Where HLA class I and class II types were available, the types were taken from metadata supplied by the sample provider, not from assay-based typing. The dataset comprised deeply sampled blood TCRbeta repertoires from subjects exposed to, actively infected with, or recovered from COVID-19. A de-identified subject ID, COVID-19 status, age in years and sex were almost always included in the sample metadata. The repertoires were released in a freely available public database meant as a resource for research on the immune response to SARS-CoV-2. The prospective study material was composed of cDNA or gDNA derived from T cells, B-cell-depleted T cells, or PBMCs. The samples were drawn from the first 160 participants of the ongoing ImmuneRACE study and from 1,200 or so subjects provided by 6 global collaborators.

Sequences MNHNY (CDR1) and SVGAGI (CDR2) are obtained from the germline V gene (reference sequence). Taken from cysteine to phenylalanine, the CDR3 has 14 residues. Of all the DNA, just the CDR3 is kept, 42 bases in frame from base 1. V sheds 6 bases and J sheds 0 bases, leaving 12 bases between their ends. What the study reported, not specific to this receptor: How much clinical and demographic metadata was included differed by source and by participant, and the metadata was provided uncurated.

The collaborating institutions used their own protocols to collect whole blood in K2EDTA tubes. For TCRbeta analysis, collaborators shipped samples in one of three forms: frozen whole blood, isolated PBMCs, or DNA extracted from either of those sample types. To note about this clone: The clone's antigen remains unknown. Base quality data are lacking; no much larger clone is found one base away.

TCRbeta CDR3 regions were amplified from genomic DNA by means of the immunoSEQ Assay, a bias-controlled multiplex PCR. The authors' analysis ran thus. Within the assay, amplification of reference gene primers was used to estimate how many nucleated cells each sample contained. To quantify the absolute abundance of each unique TCRbeta CDR3 rearrangement, sequence reads were collapsed and filtered. Productive Simpson clonality was computed per sample as the square root of Simpson's diversity index over productive rearrangements. Sourced from immuneACCESS, this table was stored by TCRdb with only in-frame sequences that have V and J called. A share of the clones is absent; for the studies checked, an unresolved V gene accounts for under half, and the remainder has no known explanation. The DNA was the basis for D and trimming; V, J and clone size are from that table. The sample data list around 300,000 clones, and over 75% of these were observed just once. About 8.5% of the sample is held by the ten biggest clonotypes.

The sequence joins TRBV6-6 to TRBJ2-7; the D gene assignment is ambiguous. The sample consisted of peripheral blood. The receptor comes from a young man with active or convalescent COVID-19. The DNA is TGTGCCAGCAGCCCCGACACGAGCTCCTACGAGCAGTACTTC. Translated, this gives CASSPDTSSYEQYF.